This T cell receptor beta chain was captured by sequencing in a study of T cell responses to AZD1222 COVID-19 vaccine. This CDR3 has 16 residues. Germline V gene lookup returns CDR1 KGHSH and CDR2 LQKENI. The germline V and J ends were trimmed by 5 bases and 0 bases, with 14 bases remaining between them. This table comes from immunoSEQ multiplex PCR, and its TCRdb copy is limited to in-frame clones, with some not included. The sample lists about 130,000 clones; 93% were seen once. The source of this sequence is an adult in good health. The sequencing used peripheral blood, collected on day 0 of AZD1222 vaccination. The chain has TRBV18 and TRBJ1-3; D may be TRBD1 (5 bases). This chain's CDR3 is CASSAQTASSGNTIYF. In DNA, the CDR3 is TGTGCCAGCTCAGCTCAGACAGCCTCCTCTGGAAACACCATATATTTT.